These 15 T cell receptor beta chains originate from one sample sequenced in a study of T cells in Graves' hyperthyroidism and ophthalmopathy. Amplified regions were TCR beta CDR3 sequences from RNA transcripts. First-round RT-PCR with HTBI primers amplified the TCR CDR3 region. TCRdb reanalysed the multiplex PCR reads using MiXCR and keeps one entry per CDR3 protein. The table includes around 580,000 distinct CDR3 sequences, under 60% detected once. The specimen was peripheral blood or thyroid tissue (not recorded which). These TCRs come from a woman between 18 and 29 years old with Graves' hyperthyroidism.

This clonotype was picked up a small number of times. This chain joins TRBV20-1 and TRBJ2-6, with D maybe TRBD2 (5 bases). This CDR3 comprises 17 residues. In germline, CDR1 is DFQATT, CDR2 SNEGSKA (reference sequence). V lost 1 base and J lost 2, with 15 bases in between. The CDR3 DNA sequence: TGCAGTGCTAGAGTGCCTCTAACTAGTCCTGGGGCCAACGTCCTGACTTTC. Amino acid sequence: CSARVPLTSPGANVLTF.

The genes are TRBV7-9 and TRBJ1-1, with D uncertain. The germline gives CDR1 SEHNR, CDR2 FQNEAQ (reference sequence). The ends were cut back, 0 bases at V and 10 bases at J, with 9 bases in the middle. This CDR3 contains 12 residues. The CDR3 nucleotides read TGTGCCAGCAGCTTAGCGCTACTAGCAGCTTTCTTT. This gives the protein CASSLALLAAFF. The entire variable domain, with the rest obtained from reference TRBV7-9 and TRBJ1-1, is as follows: DTGVSQNPRHKITKRGQNVTFRCDPISEHNRLYWYRQTLGQGPEFLTYFQNEAQLEKSRLLSDRFSAERPKGSFSTLEIQRTEQGDSAMYLCASSLALLAAFFGQGTRLTVV.

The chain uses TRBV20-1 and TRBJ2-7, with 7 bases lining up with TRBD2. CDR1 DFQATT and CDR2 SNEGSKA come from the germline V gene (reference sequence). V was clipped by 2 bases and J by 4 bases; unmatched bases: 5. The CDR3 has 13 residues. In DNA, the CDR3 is TGCAGTGCTAGAAGAAGCGGGATATACGAGCAGTACTTC. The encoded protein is CSARRSGIYEQYF.

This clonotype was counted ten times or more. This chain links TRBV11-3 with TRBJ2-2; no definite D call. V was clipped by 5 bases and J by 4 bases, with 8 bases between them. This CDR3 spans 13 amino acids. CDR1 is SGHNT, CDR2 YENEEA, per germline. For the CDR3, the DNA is TGTGCCAGCAGCCCCTGGTCCACCGGGGAGCTGTTTTTT. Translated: CASSPWSTGELFF.

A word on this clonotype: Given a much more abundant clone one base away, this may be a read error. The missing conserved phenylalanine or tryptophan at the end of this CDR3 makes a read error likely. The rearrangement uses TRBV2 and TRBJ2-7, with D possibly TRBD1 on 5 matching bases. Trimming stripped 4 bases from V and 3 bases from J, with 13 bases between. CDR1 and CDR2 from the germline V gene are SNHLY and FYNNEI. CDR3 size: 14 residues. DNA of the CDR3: TGTGCCAGCAGTGGAAGGACACAGGTCTACGAGCAGTACATC. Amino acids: CASSGRTQVYEQYI.

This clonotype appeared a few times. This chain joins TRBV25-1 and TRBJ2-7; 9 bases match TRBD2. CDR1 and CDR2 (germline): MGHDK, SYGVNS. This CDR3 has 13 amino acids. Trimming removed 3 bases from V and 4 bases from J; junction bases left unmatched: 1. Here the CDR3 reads CASSDSGSYEQYF. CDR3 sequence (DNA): TGTGCCAGCAGTGATAGCGGGAGTTACGAGCAGTACTTC.

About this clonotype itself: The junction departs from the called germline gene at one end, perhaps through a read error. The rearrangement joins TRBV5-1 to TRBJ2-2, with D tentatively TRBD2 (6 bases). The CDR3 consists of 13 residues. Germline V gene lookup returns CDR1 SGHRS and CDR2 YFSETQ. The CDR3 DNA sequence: TGCGCCAGCAGCTCCGGGAACACCGGGGGGCTGTTTTTT. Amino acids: CASSSGNTGGLFF.

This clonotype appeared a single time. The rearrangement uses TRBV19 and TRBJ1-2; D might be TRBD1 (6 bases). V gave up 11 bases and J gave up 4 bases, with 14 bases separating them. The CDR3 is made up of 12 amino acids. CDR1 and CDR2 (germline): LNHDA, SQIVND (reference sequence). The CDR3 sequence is CAWSPDSYGYTF. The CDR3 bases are TGTGCCTGGAGCCCGGACAGCTATGGCTACACCTTC.

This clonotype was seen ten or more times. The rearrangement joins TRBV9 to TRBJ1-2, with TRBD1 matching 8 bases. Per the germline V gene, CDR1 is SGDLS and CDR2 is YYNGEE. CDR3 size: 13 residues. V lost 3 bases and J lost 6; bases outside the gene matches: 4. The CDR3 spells CASSGTGLHGYTF. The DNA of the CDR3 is TGTGCCAGCAGCGGGACAGGGCTACATGGCTACACCTTC.

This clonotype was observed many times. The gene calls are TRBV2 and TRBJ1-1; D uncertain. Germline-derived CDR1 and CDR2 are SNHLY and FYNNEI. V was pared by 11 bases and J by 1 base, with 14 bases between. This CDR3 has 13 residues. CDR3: CAYYLMGNTEAFF. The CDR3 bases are TGTGCCTACTACCTGATGGGGAACACTGAAGCTTTCTTT. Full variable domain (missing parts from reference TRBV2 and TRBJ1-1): EPEVTQTPSHQVTQMGQEVILRCVPISNHLYFYWYRQILGQKVEFLVSFYNNEISEKSEIFDDQFSVERPDGSNFTLKIRSTKLEDSAMYFCAYYLMGNTEAFFGQGTRLTVV.

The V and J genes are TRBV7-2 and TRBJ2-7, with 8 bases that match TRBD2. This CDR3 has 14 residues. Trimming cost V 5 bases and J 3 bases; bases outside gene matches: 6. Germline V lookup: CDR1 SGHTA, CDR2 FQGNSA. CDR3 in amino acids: CASSTTSGHYEQYF. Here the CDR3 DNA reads TGTGCCAGCAGCACAACTAGCGGTCACTACGAGCAGTACTTC.

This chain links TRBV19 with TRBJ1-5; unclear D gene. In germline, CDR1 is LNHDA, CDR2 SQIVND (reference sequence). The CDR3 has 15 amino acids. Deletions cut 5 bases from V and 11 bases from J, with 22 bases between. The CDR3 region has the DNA TGTGCCAGTAGTTTGCGGTGGTGGTCCCAAGAGACCCAGCATTTT. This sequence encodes CASSLRWWSQETQHF.

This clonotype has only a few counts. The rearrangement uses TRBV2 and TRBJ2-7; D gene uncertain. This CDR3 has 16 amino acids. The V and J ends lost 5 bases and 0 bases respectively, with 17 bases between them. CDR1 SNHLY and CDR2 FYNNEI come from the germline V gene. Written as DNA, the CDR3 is TGTGCCAGCAGTTCACCCCTCCAGATGAGCTCCTACGAGCAGTACTTC. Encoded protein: CASSSPLQMSSYEQYF.

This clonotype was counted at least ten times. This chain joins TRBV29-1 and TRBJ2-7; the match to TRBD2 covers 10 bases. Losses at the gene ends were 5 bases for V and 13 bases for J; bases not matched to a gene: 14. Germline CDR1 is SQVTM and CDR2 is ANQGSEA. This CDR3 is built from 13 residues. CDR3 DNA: TGCAGCGTTATCGTACTAGCGGGATTGGGCCCCTACTTC. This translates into CSVIVLAGLGPYF.

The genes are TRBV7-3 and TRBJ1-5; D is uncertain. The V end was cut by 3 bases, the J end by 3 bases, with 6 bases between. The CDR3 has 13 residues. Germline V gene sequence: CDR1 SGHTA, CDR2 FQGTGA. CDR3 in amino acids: CASSLSVNQPQHF. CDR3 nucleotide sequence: TGTGCCAGCAGCTTGTCAGTCAATCAGCCCCAGCATTTT.